This paragraph covers one TCR beta chain sequence. The data stem from a study of blood T cell repertoires in COVID-19. Study in general: Sites in the United States, Italy and Spain provided acute and convalescent COVID-19 samples. PBMCs, B-cell-depleted T cells, or T cells were the source of the cDNA or gDNA that made up the material.

Under the authors' procedure: Reference gene primer amplification gave nucleated cell count estimates. Method: immunoSEQ multiplex PCR; TCRdb's copy keeps in-frame clones and lacks some. For V, J and clone size, that table is used; D and trimming come from the DNA. The data contain approximately 76,000 clones, approximately 80% of them singletons. This receptor was taken from a man aged 50-60 years with acute or convalescent COVID-19. Input material: peripheral blood.

In nucleotides, the CDR3 is TGTGCCAGCAGCGCCTACAGGGATCAGGGTTCACCCCTCCACTTT. As protein: CASSAYRDQGSPLHF. This rearrangement joins TRBV5-4 to TRBJ1-6; D might be TRBD1 (6 bases). V was clipped by 4 bases and J by 9 bases, with 17 bases between them. The germline V gene encodes CDR1 SGHNT and CDR2 YYREEE (reference sequence). This CDR3 is built from 15 residues.